The 19 T cell receptor beta chains reported below all come from one sample, sequenced in a study of blood T cells in healthy people across ages. Then a second PCR, running roughly 7 to 11 cycles, was carried out with a sample-barcoded 5' primer and a J-beta primer mix. MiXCR was run by TCRdb on the 5' RACE reads, yielding one entry per CDR3 protein. The sample includes 950,000 to 1,200,000 distinct CDR3 sequences, more than 30% of them seen just once. The sequencing input was blood. All receptors come from a man younger than 35 in good health.

The chain carries TRBV3-1 and TRBJ1-2, with a tentative D call TRBD1 (6 bases). Germline-derived CDR1 and CDR2 are LGHDT and YNNKEL (reference sequence). Trimming left V 4 bases short and J 4 bases short, with 13 bases between. This CDR3 contains 14 residues. This chain's CDR3 is CASSRDRLGYGYTF. CDR3 nucleotide sequence: TGTGCCAGCAGCCGTGACAGGTTGGGCTATGGCTACACCTTC.

This clonotype was observed a few times. The chain recombines TRBV20-1 with TRBJ2-1, with D tentatively TRBD1 or TRBD2 (5 bases each). This CDR3 is built from 15 residues. V lost 6 bases, J lost 3 bases, and 18 bases lay in between. CDR1 and CDR2 from the germline V gene are DFQATT and SNEGSKA (reference sequence). In DNA, the CDR3 is TGCAGTGCGTTCCCGCCGGGACGGAGCTACAATGAGCAGTTCTTC. Amino acids: CSAFPPGRSYNEQFF.

The chain has TRBV15 and TRBJ2-3, with TRBD1 as a possible D gene (5 bases). The CDR3 consists of 15 residues. The V end lost 3 bases, the J end lost 0 bases, and 10 bases lay between the germline ends. CDR1 and CDR2 (germline): LNHNV, YYDKDF (reference sequence). DNA of the CDR3: TGTGCCACCAGCAGCATGGCAGGGAGCACAGATACGCAGTATTTT. Encoded protein: CATSSMAGSTDTQYF.

The chain recombines TRBV7-9 with TRBJ2-3, with TRBD1 matching over 10 bases. The CDR3 contains 16 residues. The V gene end was trimmed by 1 base and the J gene end by 5 bases; junction bases not matched to a gene: 6. Germline V gene lookup returns CDR1 SEHNR and CDR2 FQNEAQ (reference sequence). The CDR3: CASSLGSGQGKDTQYF. DNA of the CDR3: TGTGCCAGCAGCTTAGGTTCGGGACAGGGGAAAGATACGCAGTATTTT.

V gene TRBV11-2 combines with J gene TRBJ2-3; 8 bases are a match to TRBD2. Trimming cost V 5 bases and J 6 bases; bases outside gene matches: 10. Germline V CDR1 and CDR2: SGHAT, FQNNGV. The CDR3 contains 15 residues. The CDR3 protein is CASSTKPGGLDTQYF. CDR3 coding DNA: TGTGCCAGCAGCACCAAGCCGGGGGGGCTGGATACGCAGTATTTT.

This sequence joins TRBV5-5 and TRBJ2-6, with 7 nucleotides matching TRBD2. Looked up from germline, CDR1 is SGHKS and CDR2 is YYEKEE (reference sequence). After removal of 1 base from V and 3 bases from J, the junction contained 4 bases not matched to a gene. The CDR3 runs 16 residues. DNA for the CDR3: TGTGCCAGCAGCTTGCCTGGGAGGGATGGGGCCAACGTCCTGACTTTC. It is translated as CASSLPGRDGANVLTF. The variable domain in full, completed from reference TRBV5-5 and TRBJ2-6, reads DAGVTQSPTHLIKTRGQQVTLRCSPISGHKSVSWYQQVLGQGPQFIFQYYEKEERGRGNFPDRFSARQFPNYSSELNVNALLLGDSALYLCASSLPGRDGANVLTFGAGSRLTVL.

The rearrangement joins TRBV4-1 to TRBJ1-4; D is uncertain. This CDR3 has 16 amino acids. CDR1 MGHRA and CDR2 YSYEKL come from the germline V gene. V gave up 4 bases and J gave up 0 bases, with 12 bases separating them. Written as DNA, the CDR3 is TGCGCCAGCAGCCTCCTTTCAACCGCAACTAATGAAAAACTGTTTTTT. This encodes CASSLLSTATNEKLFF.

The gene calls are TRBV2 and TRBJ1-5; TRBD1 might be the D (6 bases). V was trimmed by 8 bases and J by 3 bases, leaving 26 bases between them. Germline V gene data show CDR1 as SNHLY and CDR2 as FYNNEI. The CDR3 contains 18 residues. Written as DNA, the CDR3 is TGTGCCAGCCGTGGGCTAAGGACAGACCGTAGAGTCAATCAGCCCCAGCATTTT. The encoded protein is CASRGLRTDRRVNQPQHF.

This clonotype was detected a few times. The rearrangement uses TRBV4-1 and TRBJ2-5; 8 bases fit TRBD2. Germline assignment: CDR1 MGHRA and CDR2 YSYEKL. CDR3 length: 17 residues. V lost 0 bases and J lost 2; bases outside the gene matches: 8. The CDR3, as DNA: TGCGCCAGCAGCCAAGATCTACAGCGGGGGACACAAGAGACCCAGTACTTC. It encodes CASSQDLQRGTQETQYF.

The table lists this clonotype with a few counts. This chain joins TRBV29-1 and TRBJ2-3; 8 bases are shared with TRBD2. After removal of 4 bases from V and 2 bases from J, the junction contained 8 bases not matched to a gene. CDR1 SQVTM and CDR2 ANQGSEA come from the germline V gene. CDR3 length: 15 residues. DNA for the CDR3: TGCAGCGTTGGAGGAGCGGGGGCCTACACAGATACGCAGTATTTT. This encodes CSVGGAGAYTDTQYF.

The chain combines TRBV20-1 with TRBJ2-7; the D is unclear. The CDR3 length is 13 residues. The germline V and J ends were trimmed by 2 bases and 2 bases, with 10 bases remaining between them. The germline gives CDR1 DFQATT, CDR2 SNEGSKA (reference sequence). The CDR3 DNA reads as TGCAGTGCTAGACCGTTCGATGCCTACGAGCAGTACTTC. This translates into CSARPFDAYEQYF.

The chain is built from TRBV7-2 and TRBJ1-2, with 10 bases that match TRBD1. The CDR3 sequence is 16 residues long. V was clipped by 1 base and J by 4 bases; unmatched bases: 6. Germline V gene sequence: CDR1 SGHTA, CDR2 FQGNSA. The CDR3 nucleotides are TGTGCCAGCAGCTTAGTCGACAGGGGGCGTCCCTATGGCTACACCTTC. This sequence encodes CASSLVDRGRPYGYTF.

This clonotype was seen a handful of times. J is TRBJ2-1 and V is TRBV5-6; perhaps TRBD2 as D (5 bases). Germline V gene sequence: CDR1 SGHDT, CDR2 YYEEEE. V lost 4 bases and J lost 0, with 11 bases in between. There are 15 residues in the CDR3. The CDR3 is CASSPDGISYNEQFF. For the CDR3, the DNA is TGTGCCAGCAGCCCGGACGGGATCTCCTACAATGAGCAGTTCTTC.

This clonotype was recorded at least ten times. The junction shows a germline mismatch at one end, possibly a read error. The V gene is TRBV7-2, the J gene TRBJ1-1; possible D gene TRBD1, 5 bases. The CDR3 spans 13 residues. Germline-derived CDR1 and CDR2 are SGHTA and FQGNSA. The CDR3 DNA reads as TGCGCCAGCAGCTTGGGTACAGGCACTGAAGCTTTCTTT. Its protein is CASSLGTGTEAFF. Complete variable domain (other parts from reference TRBV7-2 and TRBJ1-1): GAGVSQSPSNKVTEKGKDVELRCDPISGHTALYWYRQSLGQGLEFLIYFQGNSAPDKSGLPSDRFSAERTGGSVSTLTIQRTQQEDSAVYLCASSLGTGTEAFFGQGTRLTVV.

The J gene is TRBJ2-5, the V gene TRBV12-5, with D possibly being TRBD1 or TRBD2 (5 bases each). The tail of the sequence fits TRBJ2-7 better, so the J call may be wrong. The CDR3 runs 14 residues. Germline lookup yields CDR1 LGHNT and CDR2 FRNRAP. The CDR3 DNA follows: TGTGCTAGTGGTCCCTCCGGGACGGTTTACGAGCAGTACTTC. Translation: CASGPSGTVYEQYF.

This clonotype was observed a handful of times. The chain joins TRBV4-3 to TRBJ1-2; no clear D gene. With 0 bases removed from V and 6 bases from J, the gap between germline ends came to 14 bases. Germline CDR1 is LGHNA and CDR2 is YSLEER. The CDR3 runs 15 residues. The CDR3 region has the DNA TGCGCCAGCAGCCAAGATCCTCGGGGATCCGATGGCTACACCTTC. It yields the protein CASSQDPRGSDGYTF.

This clonotype has more than one count but fewer than ten. The chain combines TRBV21-1 with TRBJ2-5; TRBD1 reflects the table's D call only, with no check against the DNA. TRBV21-1 is a documented pseudogene. The CDR3 sequence is 16 residues long. The CDR3 region is CASSKVERDKQETQYF. The CDR3 DNA is TGTGCCAGCAGCAAAGTAGAAAGGGACAAGCAAGAGACCCAGTACTTC.

The rearrangement uses TRBV4-1 and TRBJ2-6; TRBD1 aligns across 7 bases. The CDR3 totals 21 residues. Germline V CDR1 and CDR2: MGHRA, YSYEKL. Unmatched junction bases numbered 17, after V lost 0 bases and J lost 3 bases. DNA of the CDR3: TGCGCCAGCAGCCAAGATCTCAGGGGACAGACAACACTTCGTGGGGCCAACGTCCTGACTTTC. It yields the protein CASSQDLRGQTTLRGANVLTF.

This clonotype was recorded at least ten times. The V gene is TRBV27, the J gene TRBJ1-5, with 11 bases fitting TRBD1. This CDR3 region has 15 residues. The V gene end was trimmed by 5 bases and the J gene end by 4 bases; junction bases not matched to a gene: 4. Germline assignment: CDR1 MNHEY and CDR2 SMNVEV (reference sequence). The chain's CDR3 is CASSPGTGGNQPQHF. CDR3 sequence (DNA): TGTGCCAGCAGTCCCGGGACAGGGGGAAATCAGCCCCAGCATTTT.